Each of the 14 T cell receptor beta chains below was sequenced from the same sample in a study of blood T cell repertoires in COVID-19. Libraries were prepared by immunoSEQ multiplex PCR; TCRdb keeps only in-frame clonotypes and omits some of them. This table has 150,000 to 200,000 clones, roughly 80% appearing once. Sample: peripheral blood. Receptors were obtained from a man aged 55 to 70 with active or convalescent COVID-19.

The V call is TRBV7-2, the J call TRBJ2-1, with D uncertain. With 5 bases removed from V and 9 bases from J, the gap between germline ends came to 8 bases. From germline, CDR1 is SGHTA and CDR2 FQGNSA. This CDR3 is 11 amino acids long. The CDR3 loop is CASSLPGEQFF. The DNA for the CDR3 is TGTGCCAGCAGCCTCCCCGGTGAGCAGTTCTTC.

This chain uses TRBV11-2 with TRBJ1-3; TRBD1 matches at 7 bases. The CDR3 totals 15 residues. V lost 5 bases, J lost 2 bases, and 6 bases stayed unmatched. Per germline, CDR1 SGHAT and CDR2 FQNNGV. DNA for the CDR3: TGTGCCAGCAGCGTACCCGGGACAGCTGGAAACACCATATATTTT. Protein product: CASSVPGTAGNTIYF.

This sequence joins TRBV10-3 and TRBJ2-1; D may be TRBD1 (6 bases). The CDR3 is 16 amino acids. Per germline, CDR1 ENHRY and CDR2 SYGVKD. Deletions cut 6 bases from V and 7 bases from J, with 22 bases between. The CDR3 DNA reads TGTGCCATCAGCGAACCTTTGAAGGCAGGGGAGAATGAGCAGTTCTTC. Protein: CAISEPLKAGENEQFF.

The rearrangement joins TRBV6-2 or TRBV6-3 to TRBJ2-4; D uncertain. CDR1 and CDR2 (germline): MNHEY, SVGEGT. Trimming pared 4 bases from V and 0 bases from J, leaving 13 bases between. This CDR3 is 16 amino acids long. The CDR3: CASSSLLLLAKNIQYF. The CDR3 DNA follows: TGTGCCAGCAGTTCCCTTCTTCTCCTAGCCAAAAACATTCAGTACTTC.

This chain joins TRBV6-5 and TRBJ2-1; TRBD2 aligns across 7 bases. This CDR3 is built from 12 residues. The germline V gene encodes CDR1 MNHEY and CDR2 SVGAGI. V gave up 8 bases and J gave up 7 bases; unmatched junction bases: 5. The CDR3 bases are TGTGCCAGCCGGGCTAGCGGAAATGAGCAGTTCTTC. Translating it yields CASRASGNEQFF.

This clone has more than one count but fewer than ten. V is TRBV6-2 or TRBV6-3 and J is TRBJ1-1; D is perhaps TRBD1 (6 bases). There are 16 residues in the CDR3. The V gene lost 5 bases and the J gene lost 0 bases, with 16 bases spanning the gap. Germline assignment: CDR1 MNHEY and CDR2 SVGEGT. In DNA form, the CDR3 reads TGTGCCAGCAGTCAGTATACAGGGAAGATGAACACTGAAGCTTTCTTT. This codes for CASSQYTGKMNTEAFF.

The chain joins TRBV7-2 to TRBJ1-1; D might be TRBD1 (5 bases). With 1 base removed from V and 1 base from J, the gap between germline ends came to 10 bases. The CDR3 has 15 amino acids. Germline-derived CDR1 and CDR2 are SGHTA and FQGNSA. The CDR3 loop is CASSLETGWNTEAFF. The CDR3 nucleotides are TGTGCCAGCAGCTTAGAAACAGGCTGGAACACTGAAGCTTTCTTT. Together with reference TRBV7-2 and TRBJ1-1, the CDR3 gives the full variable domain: GAGVSQSPSNKVTEKGKDVELRCDPISGHTALYWYRQSLGQGLEFLIYFQGNSAPDKSGLPSDRFSAERTGGSVSTLTIQRTQQEDSAVYLCASSLETGWNTEAFFGQGTRLTVV.

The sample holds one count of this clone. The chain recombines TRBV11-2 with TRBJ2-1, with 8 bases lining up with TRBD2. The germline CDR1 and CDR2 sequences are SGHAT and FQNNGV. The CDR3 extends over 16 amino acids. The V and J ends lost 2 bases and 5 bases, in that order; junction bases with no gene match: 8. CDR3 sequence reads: CASSLSGLAGDNEQFF. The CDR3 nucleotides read TGTGCCAGCAGCTTATCGGGCCTAGCGGGTGACAATGAGCAGTTCTTC.

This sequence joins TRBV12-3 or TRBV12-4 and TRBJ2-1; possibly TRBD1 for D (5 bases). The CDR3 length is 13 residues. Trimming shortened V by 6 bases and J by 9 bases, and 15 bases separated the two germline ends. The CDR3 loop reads CASSTMGRIEQFF. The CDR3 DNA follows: TGTGCCAGCAGCACTATGGGGCGTATTGAGCAGTTCTTC.

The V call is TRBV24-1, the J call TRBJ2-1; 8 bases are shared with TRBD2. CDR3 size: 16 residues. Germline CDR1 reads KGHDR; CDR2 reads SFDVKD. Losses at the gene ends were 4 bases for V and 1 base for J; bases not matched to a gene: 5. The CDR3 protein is CATSEASGWSYNEQFF. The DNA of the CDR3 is TGTGCCACCAGTGAAGCTAGCGGGTGGTCCTACAATGAGCAGTTCTTC.

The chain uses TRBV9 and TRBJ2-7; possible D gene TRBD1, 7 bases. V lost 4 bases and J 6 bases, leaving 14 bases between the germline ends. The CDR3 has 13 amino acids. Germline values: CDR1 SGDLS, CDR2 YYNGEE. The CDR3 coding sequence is TGTGCCAGCAGCACCTACAGGGGAGGCGAGCAGTACTTC. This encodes CASSTYRGGEQYF.

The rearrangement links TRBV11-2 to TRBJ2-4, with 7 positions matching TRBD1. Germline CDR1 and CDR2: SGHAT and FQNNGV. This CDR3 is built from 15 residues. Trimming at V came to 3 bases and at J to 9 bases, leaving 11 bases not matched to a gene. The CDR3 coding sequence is TGTGCCAGCAGCTTCACAGGGACAGACGGCGGCATTCAGTACTTC. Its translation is CASSFTGTDGGIQYF. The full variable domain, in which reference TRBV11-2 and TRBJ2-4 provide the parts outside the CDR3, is EAGVAQSPRYKIIEKRQSVAFWCNPISGHATLYWYQQILGQGPKLLIQFQNNGVVDDSQLPKDRFSAERLKGVDSTLKIQPAKLEDSAVYLCASSFTGTDGGIQYFGAGTRLSVL.

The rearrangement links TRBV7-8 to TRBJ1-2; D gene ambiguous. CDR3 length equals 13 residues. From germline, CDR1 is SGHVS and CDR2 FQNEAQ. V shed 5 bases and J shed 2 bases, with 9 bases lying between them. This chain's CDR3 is CASSPSTNYGYTF. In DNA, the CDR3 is TGTGCCAGCAGCCCCAGTACAAACTATGGCTACACCTTC.

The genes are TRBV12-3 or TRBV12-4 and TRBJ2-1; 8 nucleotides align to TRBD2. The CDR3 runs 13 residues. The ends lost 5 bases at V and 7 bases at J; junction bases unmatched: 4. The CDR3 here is CASSDGTRNEQFF. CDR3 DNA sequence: TGTGCCAGCAGTGACGGGACTAGGAATGAGCAGTTCTTC.